The text below deals with one T cell receptor beta chain. These data come from a study of T-cell reconstitution after alpha-beta-depleted transplantation in children. Germline trimming cut 1 base from V and 10 bases from J; bases unmatched to any gene: 13. Looked up from germline, CDR1 is WSHSY and CDR2 is SAAADI. This CDR3 region has 17 residues. As it was prepared, the TCRbeta library received unique molecular identifiers. TCRdb processed the PCR reads anew with MiXCR; each CDR3 protein has one entry. This sample yields hundreds of thousands of distinct CDR3 sequences, of which roughly 17% are seen a single time; 0.9% to 1.2% belongs to the top ten.

The TCR was taken from a human donor who donated a stem cell graft to a child with acute myeloid leukemia. This material consisted of PBMCs from the stem cell graft donor, taken from the stem cell graft. V usage is TRBV10-2 and J usage is TRBJ1-4, with 9 bases that match TRBD1. The CDR3 here is CASSELSLRDRARKLFF. The CDR3 nucleotides are TGCGCCAGCAGTGAGTTATCGCTTCGGGACAGGGCTCGAAAACTGTTTTTT.